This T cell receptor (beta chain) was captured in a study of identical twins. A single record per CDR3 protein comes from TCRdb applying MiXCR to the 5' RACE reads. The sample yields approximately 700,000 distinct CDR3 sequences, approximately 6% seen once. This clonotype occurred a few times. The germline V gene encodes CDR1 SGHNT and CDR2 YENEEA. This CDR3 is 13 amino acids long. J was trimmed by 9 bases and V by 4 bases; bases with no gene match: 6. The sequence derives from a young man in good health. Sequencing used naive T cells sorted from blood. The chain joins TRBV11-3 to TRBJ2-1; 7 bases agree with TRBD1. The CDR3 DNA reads TGTGCCAGCAGCTCTTACAGGGGTACTGAGCAGTTCTTC. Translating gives CASSSYRGTEQFF. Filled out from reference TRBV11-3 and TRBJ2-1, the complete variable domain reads EAGVVQSPRYKIIEKKQPVAFWCNPISGHNTLYWYLQNLGQGPELLIRYENEEAVDDSQLPKDRFSAERLKGVDSTLKIQPAELGDSAVYLCASSSYRGTEQFFGPGTRLTVL.